The rows below give T cell receptor beta chains drawn from one sample of a study of T-cell reconstitution after alpha-beta-depleted transplantation in children. TCRdb ran MiXCR on the PCR reads and lists one entry per CDR3 protein. The data contain over 200,000 distinct CDR3 sequences, 17% of them seen just once; the ten biggest clones take up about 45%. This sample comprised PBMCs, mostly from graft donor cells, obtained 360 days after TCRalphabeta/CD19-depleted stem cell transplant. The receptor set was obtained from a male patient aged 2 to 10 who had a stem cell transplant for acute lymphoblastic leukemia, so the T cells may come from the graft donor. Each CDR3 is given with its conserved first and last residue. D genes are given only for firm matches. Expanded clones get a size class; other rows say once, few or many, or leave the size out.

D gene,V gene,J gene,clone size,CDR3 DNA,CDR3 protein
TRBD1,TRBV7-6,TRBJ2-7,.,TGTGCCAGCAGCGCCGGGACAGGGGGCTTCGAGCAGTACTTC,CASSAGTGGFEQYF
.,TRBV6-4,TRBJ2-1,many,TGTGCCAGCAGTGACTCGCCCCTAGAGCAGTTCTTC,CASSDSPLEQFF
TRBD2,TRBV3-1,TRBJ2-3,.,TGTGCCAGCAGCCAGCCGGGACTAGATGCAGATACGCAGTATTTT,CASSQPGLDADTQYF
.,TRBV6-5,TRBJ1-1,.,TGTGCCAGCAGTTACTCATCGGTCGCTGAAGCTTTCTTT,CASSYSSVAEAFF
.,TRBV5-1,TRBJ2-7,.,TGCGCCAGCAGCACCATCATGGGCCCTGGGATCTACGAGCAGTACTTC,CASSTIMGPGIYEQYF
.,TRBV3-1,TRBJ1-4,once,TGTGCCAGCAGCCAAGAGAGAGGGGGTGAAAAACTGTTTTTT,CASSQERGGEKLFF
TRBD1,TRBV5-1,TRBJ2-7,few,TGCGCCAGCTGCCTACAACCCGGGACAGGCAACCACGAGCAGTACTTC,CASCLQPGTGNHEQYF
TRBD1,TRBV2,TRBJ1-5,.,TGTGCCAGCAGTCCCGGGACAGGGGGTCAGCCCCAGCATTTT,CASSPGTGGQPQHF
.,TRBV18,TRBJ2-1,once,TGTGCCAGCTCACCTATGACCATCACCTACAATGAGCAGTTCTTC,CASSPMTITYNEQFF
TRBD1,TRBV6-5,TRBJ1-4,.,TGTGCCAGCAGCCGAACAGGGGCGCGGGAAAAACTGTTTTTT,CASSRTGAREKLFF
.,TRBV7-2,TRBJ2-7,.,TGTGCCAGCAGCTTAGTGGCCCCAGAGCAGTACTTC,CASSLVAPEQYF
TRBD2,TRBV4-1,TRBJ2-5,.,TGCGCCAGCAGCGAGCGGGGGGCCGTCTTTCAAGAGACCCAGTACTTC,CASSERGAVFQETQYF
TRBD2,TRBV4-3,TRBJ2-7,many,TGCGCCAGCGGGCGGGGGTACGAGCAGTACTTC,CASGRGYEQYF
.,TRBV5-1,TRBJ2-2,.,TGCGCCAGCAGCTTGGGTAGTAAGGGCTCCGGCGAGCTGTTTTTT,CASSLGSKGSGELFF
.,TRBV21-1,TRBJ2-3,few,TGTGCCAGCAGCGCCCGGGACTGGACAGATACGCAGTATTTT,CASSARDWTDTQYF
.,TRBV7-2,TRBJ1-5,.,TGTGCCAGCAGCTTAGTCGCTCAGGGCGTCAATCAGCCCCAGCATTTT,CASSLVAQGVNQPQHF
TRBD1,TRBV7-9,TRBJ2-1,.,TGTGCCAGCAGCTCCACCCCGACAGGGGACTACAATGAGCAGTTCTTC,CASSSTPTGDYNEQFF
.,TRBV12-3/TRBV12-4,TRBJ1-5,few,TGTGCCAGCAGTTTATTCGGGGGGAATCAACAGCCCCAGCATTTT,CASSLFGGNQQPQHF
TRBD2,TRBV3-1,TRBJ2-1,few,TGTGCCAGCAGCCACCCGGGACTAGCGAACAATGAGCAGTTCTTC,CASSHPGLANNEQFF
TRBD2,TRBV28,TRBJ2-3,few,TGTGCCAGCAGCCTCTTTCGGTTAGCGGGGCCCCTAAAGTCTAGCACAGATACGCAGTATTTT,CASSLFRLAGPLKSSTDTQYF
TRBD2,TRBV27,TRBJ2-1,.,TGTGCCAGCGCCACGGGGGGGTACAATGAGCAGTTCTTC,CASATGGYNEQFF
.,TRBV5-1,TRBJ1-1,.,TGCGCCAGCAGCTTGTTGGCCACGAGGGTTGAAGCTTTCTTT,CASSLLATRVEAFF
TRBD1,TRBV5-1,TRBJ2-2,few,TGCGCCAGCAGACGATCCGGGACAGGGCTGAACACCGGGGAGCTGTTTTTT,CASRRSGTGLNTGELFF
TRBD2,TRBV5-1,TRBJ2-3,.,TGCGCCAGTAGCTTGGGGGCGGCTAGCGGGCAACTGACAGATACGCAGTATTTT,CASSLGAASGQLTDTQYF
.,TRBV5-1,TRBJ1-2,many,TGCGCCAGCAGCTTTGAAGACTATGGCTACACCTTC,CASSFEDYGYTF
.,TRBV5-1,TRBJ2-5,.,TGCGCCAGCAGAGTGGGGGAGACCCAGTACTTC,CASRVGETQYF
TRBD1,TRBV5-1,TRBJ1-6,few,TGCGCCAGCAGGGCCGGCGACAGGGTGGTAGGATCACCCCTCCACTTT,CASRAGDRVVGSPLHF
.,TRBV5-5,TRBJ2-5,many,TGTGCCAGCAGCTTGCTTCGTGAGACCCAGTACTTC,CASSLLRETQYF